This TCR beta chain was recorded in a study of cytomegalovirus exposure and HLA in healthy donors. The study, taken as a whole, reports: Likely technical artifact: a cluster of highly shared sequence variants.

CDR3 length: 16 residues. CDR1 and CDR2 from the germline V gene are LGHNA and YNFKEQ. The trim removed 1 base at V and 3 bases at J, leaving 6 bases unmatched. About this clone itself: Antigen: not known.

The PCR ran on 60 Vbeta and 13 Jbeta primers. The assay was immunoSEQ multiplex PCR, and TCRdb's table has in-frame clones only and misses some. The sample contains fewer than 40,000 clones, approximately 80% of which appear only once. This TCR derives from a woman in her 40s in good health and CMV-seronegative. The chain combines TRBV4-2 with TRBJ2-3; 8 nucleotides align to TRBD1. The sequenced sample was PBMCs. Here the CDR3 reads CASSQGVQGATDTQYF. CDR3 nucleotides: TGTGCCAGCAGCCAAGGAGTGCAGGGGGCTACAGATACGCAGTATTTT.